This T cell receptor (beta chain) was identified in a study of T cells in Graves' hyperthyroidism and ophthalmopathy. Notes on the study in general: Ophthalmopathy was identified by the model a median around 6.3 months ahead of onset.

An absence of ophthalmopathy progression within 18 months meant stable Graves' hyperthyroidism. The CDR3 regions of TCR beta were amplified from RNA transcripts. Initially, a first-round RT-PCR of the TCR CDR3 employed the HTBI primer set. MiXCR, applied by TCRdb to the multiplex PCR reads, yields one record per CDR3 protein. The sample carries fewer than 350,000 distinct CDR3 sequences, around 15% recorded once. In this sample, this clonotype turned up many times. Antigen unknown. Sequencing was carried out using blood. This TCR was recovered from a woman between 40 and 50 years old with Graves' hyperthyroidism.

In DNA, the CDR3 is TGTGCCAGCAGTCCCCAACCCCCGGGTTGGAATTCACCCCTCCACTTT. The encoded protein is CASSPQPPGWNSPLHF. V usage is TRBV27 and J usage is TRBJ1-6, with D unresolved. Germline V gene lookup returns CDR1 MNHEY and CDR2 SMNVEV (reference sequence). This CDR3 is 16 amino acids long. The germline V and J ends were trimmed by 5 bases and 7 bases, with 18 bases remaining between them.